This T cell receptor (beta chain) appears in the sequencing data of a study of shared clonotypes between healthy human individuals. About the research overall: CD8 memory received one plate per donor, CD8 naive two, CD4 memory three and CD4 naive three. Points from the study as a whole: Sampling was confined to blood; repertoires within tissues likely differ. Deeper or shallower sequencing was expected to change how clonotypes are shared among donors.

Using immunoSEQ multiplex PCR, the repertoire was profiled, and TCRdb retains in-frame clones only, with some absent. The sample shows hundreds of thousands of clones, almost 97% of them seen only once. On this clone: Its antigen is not known.

Recent acute infections and vaccinations were absent in the healthy HIV-negative adult donors. V was clipped by 2 bases and J by 5 bases, with 10 bases between them. Germline V gene sequence: CDR1 SGHRS, CDR2 YFSETQ. This CDR3 has 13 residues. This sequence was found in a woman aged 25 to 39 in good health. The V and J genes are TRBV5-1 and TRBJ2-5; D unclear. The sequencing sample was made of naive CD4+ T cells sorted from blood. This sample's subset: CD45RA+ positively selected. The CDR3 loop is CASSFNIGETQYF. The CDR3 DNA follows: TGCGCCAGCAGCTTCAATATCGGGGAGACCCAGTACTTC.